This TCR beta chain is from a study of graft-versus-host responses after intestinal transplantation. Across the whole study: Those transplanted obtained multivisceral, liver-intestinal, or isolated intestinal grafts. Study results and limitations: Allograft clonal ratios (graft-versus-host to host-versus-graft) were high in patients who had graft-donor T cell macrochimerism. There was an association between peak levels of circulating GvH clones and early post-transplant HvG declines.

Comments on this clone: As yet, its antigen is unknown.

J gave up 3 bases and V 2 bases, and 0 bases lay outside the gene matches. Germline lookup yields CDR1 SGHTA and CDR2 FQGTGA. The CDR3 consists of 13 residues. Profiling relied on immunoSEQ multiplex PCR, and the TCRdb table lists in-frame clones only, not all of them. This table holds about 97,000 clones, about 93% found once. The source was PBMCs, collected approximately 420 days after intestinal transplant. The TCR was taken from a human patient who received an intestinal transplant, so some T cells may come from the graft donor. The V call is TRBV7-3, the J call TRBJ1-1, with TRBD1 matching over 7 bases. In DNA, the CDR3 is TGTGCCAGCAGCTTACAGGGGGACACTGAAGCTTTCTTT. It translates to CASSLQGDTEAFF.